The clone carrying this TCR beta chain is labeled large. The V and J ends lost 4 bases and 8 bases, in that order; junction bases with no gene match: 6. CDR3 length equals 13 residues. Germline V CDR1 and CDR2: SEHNR, FQNEAQ (reference sequence). These data come from a study of sequential checkpoint blockade in melanoma. Treatment: randomized to nivolumab then ipilimumab (arm A) or the reverse (arm B). No patient had prior DNA-damaging chemotherapy. PBMC sorting kept live CD3+CD8+ cells without CD19 or CD56. Sequencing used immunoSEQ multiplex PCR; TCRdb keeps in-frame clones, though not all of them. The sample has 7,000 to 9,500 clones, around 50% seen once; the top ten hold under 20%.

Sample: CD8+ T cells sorted from blood (inferred from file names), taken from a patient given nivolumab and ipilimumab in sequence. V is TRBV7-9 and J is TRBJ1-2; TRBD1 matches 8 bases. This clonotype was obtained from a human donor with melanoma. CDR3 in amino acids: CASSSMDREGYTF. Here the CDR3 DNA reads TGTGCCAGCAGCTCAATGGACAGGGAGGGCTACACCTTC. Full variable domain (remainder filled in from reference TRBV7-9 and TRBJ1-2): DTGVSQNPRHKITKRGQNVTFRCDPISEHNRLYWYRQTLGQGPEFLTYFQNEAQLEKSRLLSDRFSAERPKGSFSTLEIQRTEQGDSAMYLCASSSMDREGYTFGSGTRLTVV.